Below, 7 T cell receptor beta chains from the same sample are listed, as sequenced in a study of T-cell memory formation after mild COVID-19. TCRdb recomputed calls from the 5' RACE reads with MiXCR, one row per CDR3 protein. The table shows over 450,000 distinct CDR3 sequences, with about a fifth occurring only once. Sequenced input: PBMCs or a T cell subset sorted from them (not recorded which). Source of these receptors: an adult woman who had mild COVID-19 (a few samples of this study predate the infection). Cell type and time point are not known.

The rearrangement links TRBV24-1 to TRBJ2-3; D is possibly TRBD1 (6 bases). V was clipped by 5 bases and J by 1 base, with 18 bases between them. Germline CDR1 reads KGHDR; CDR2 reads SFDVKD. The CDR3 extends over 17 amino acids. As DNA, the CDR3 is TGTGCCACCAGTGCACTCCAACAGGGATGGGGCACAGATACGCAGTATTTT. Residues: CATSALQQGWGTDTQYF.

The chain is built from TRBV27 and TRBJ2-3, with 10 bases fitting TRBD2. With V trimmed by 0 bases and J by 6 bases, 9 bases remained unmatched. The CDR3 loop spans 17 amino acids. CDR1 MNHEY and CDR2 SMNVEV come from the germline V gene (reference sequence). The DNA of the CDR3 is TGTGCCAGCAGTTTATCGAACCCTAGCGGGGGCCCCGATACGCAGTATTTT. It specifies CASSLSNPSGGPDTQYF.

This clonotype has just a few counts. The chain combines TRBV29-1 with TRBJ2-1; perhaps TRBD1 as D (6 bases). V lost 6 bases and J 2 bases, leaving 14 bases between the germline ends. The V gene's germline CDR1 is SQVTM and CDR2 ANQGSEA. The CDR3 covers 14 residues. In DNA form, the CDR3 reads TGCAGCGTCTCTTTCCAGGGGACCTACAATGAGCAGTTCTTC. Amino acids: CSVSFQGTYNEQFF.

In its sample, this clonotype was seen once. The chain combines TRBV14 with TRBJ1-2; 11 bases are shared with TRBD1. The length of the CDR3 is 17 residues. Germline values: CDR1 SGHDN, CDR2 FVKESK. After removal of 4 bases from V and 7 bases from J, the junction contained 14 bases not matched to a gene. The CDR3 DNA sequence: TGTGCCAGCAGCCTAAGCCTCGGGACAGGGGGGCTTGGTGGCTACACCTTC. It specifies CASSLSLGTGGLGGYTF.

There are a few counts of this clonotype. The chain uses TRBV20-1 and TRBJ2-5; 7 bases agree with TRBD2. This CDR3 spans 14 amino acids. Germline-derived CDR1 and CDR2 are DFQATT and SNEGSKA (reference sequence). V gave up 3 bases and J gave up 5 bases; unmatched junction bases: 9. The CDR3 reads CSASFWEGGETQYF. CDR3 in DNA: TGCAGTGCTAGTTTTTGGGAGGGAGGGGAGACCCAGTACTTC.

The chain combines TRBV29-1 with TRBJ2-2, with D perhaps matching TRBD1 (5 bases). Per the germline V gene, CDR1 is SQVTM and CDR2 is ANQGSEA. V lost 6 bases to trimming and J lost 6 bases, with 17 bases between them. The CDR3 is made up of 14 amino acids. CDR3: CSVGAKSTPGELFF. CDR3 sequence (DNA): TGCAGCGTAGGGGCCAAATCTACACCCGGGGAGCTGTTTTTT.

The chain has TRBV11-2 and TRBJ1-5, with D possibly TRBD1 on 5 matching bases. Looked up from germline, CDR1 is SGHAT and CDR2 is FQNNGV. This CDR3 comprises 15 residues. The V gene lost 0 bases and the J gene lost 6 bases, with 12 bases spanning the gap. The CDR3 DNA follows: TGTGCCAGCAGCTTAGATCGGGGGTCAAGTCAGCCCCAGCATTTT. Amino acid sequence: CASSLDRGSSQPQHF.